Listed below are T cell receptor beta chains from one sample, sequenced in a study of cytomegalovirus exposure and HLA in healthy donors. Generated by immunoSEQ multiplex PCR, the TCRdb table keeps only in-frame clones and is missing some. This table has 150,000 to 200,000 clones, 60% to 80% appearing once. Sequencing input: PBMCs. These receptors were obtained from a woman aged 45-65 years in good health and CMV-seropositive. The CDR3 runs from the conserved cysteine through the conserved F or W. A D gene is named only where the DNA matches it firmly. Expanded clones get a size class; other rows say once, few or many, or leave the size out.

V	D	size	J	DNA	CDR3
TRBV27	TRBD2	-	TRBJ2-7	TGTGCCAGCAGTTCCAGCCCCTCCCTAGCGGGAGTAGGAAACGAGCAGTACTTC	CASSSSPSLAGVGNEQYF
TRBV6-5	TRBD1	-	TRBJ2-7	TGTGCCAGCAGTTCACCCGGGACAGGGGCCTACGAGCAGTACTTC	CASSSPGTGAYEQYF
TRBV11-2	-	-	TRBJ1-6	TGTGCCAGCAGCTTAGGGCAGAGGGGGTCACCCCTCCACTTT	CASSLGQRGSPLHF
TRBV5-1	-	-	TRBJ2-5	TGCGCCAGCAGCTTGGGAACAGGGTCAGAGACCCAGTACTTC	CASSLGTGSETQYF
TRBV10-3	-	-	TRBJ1-3	TGTGTCTCTAGGGGCTCGAATGGAAACACCATATATTTT	CVSRGSNGNTIYF
TRBV20-1	TRBD1	once	TRBJ2-3	TGCAGTGCTGACAGGGCAGATACGCAGTATTTT	CSADRADTQYF
TRBV27	-	-	TRBJ2-7	TGTGCCACCGAGACAAACTACGAGCAGTACTTC	CATETNYEQYF
TRBV7-2	-	-	TRBJ1-5	TGTGCCAGCAGCATACAGGGTCTCAATCAGCCCCAGCATTTT	CASSIQGLNQPQHF
TRBV28	-	-	TRBJ2-3	TGTGCCAGCAGTTTAGAGACCGGGAAGAGCACAGATACGCAGTATTTT	CASSLETGKSTDTQYF
TRBV29-1	-	-	TRBJ1-5	TGCAGCGTTTCCAGGGGAAGCAATCAGCCCCAGCATTTT	CSVSRGSNQPQHF
TRBV7-6	TRBD2	-	TRBJ2-1	TGTGCCAGCAGCACCGTAGCGGGAGGGAGGAATGAGCAGTTCTTC	CASSTVAGGRNEQFF
TRBV25-1	-	-	TRBJ2-1	TGTGCCAGCACGCAAGGGCAGGGCTCCTACAATGAGCAGTTCTTC	CASTQGQGSYNEQFF
TRBV7-9	TRBD1	-	TRBJ1-1	TGTGCCAGCAGCCCCCCGACAGGGATCAACACTGAAGCTTTCTTT	CASSPPTGINTEAFF
TRBV28	TRBD2	-	TRBJ2-3	TGTGCCAGCACTTCAGGGACTATCTCCACAGATACGCAGTATTTT	CASTSGTISTDTQYF
TRBV18	TRBD1	-	TRBJ1-5	TGTGCCAGCTCTCCCAACGAGGGGGCGGGTCAGCCCCAGCATTTT	CASSPNEGAGQPQHF
TRBV20-1	-	-	TRBJ2-7	TGCAAAGTGGGGGACTCCGAGCAGTACTTC	CKVGDSEQYF
TRBV28	TRBD1	-	TRBJ1-1	TGTGCCAGCAAGGAAGGGGGCGGCACTGAAGCTTTCTTT	CASKEGGGTEAFF
TRBV6-1	TRBD2	few	TRBJ2-2	TGTGCCAGCAGTGATGGACTAGCGGGAGGGGACACCGGGGAGCTGTTTTTT	CASSDGLAGGDTGELFF
TRBV5-4	-	few	TRBJ2-7	TGTGCCAGCAGCTCCCCCACGACAGCCGGTGAGCAGTACTTC	CASSSPTTAGEQYF
TRBV15	TRBD1	-	TRBJ2-7	TGTGCCACCAGCAGAGGGGACAGACGCTACGAGCAGTACTTC	CATSRGDRRYEQYF
TRBV6-1	TRBD2	-	TRBJ2-3	TGTGCCAGCAGCGGACTAGGGCCAGATACGCAGTATTTT	CASSGLGPDTQYF
TRBV15	-	-	TRBJ2-3	TGTGCCACCAGCAGAGGGGGGCTCGGGGACCTCACAGATACGCAGTATTTT	CATSRGGLGDLTDTQYF
TRBV4-3	TRBD2	-	TRBJ2-1	TGCGCCAGCAGCCAAGATATAAAGGGACTACAGTTCTCTCAGCAGTTCTTC	CASSQDIKGLQFSQQFF
TRBV5-4	-	-	TRBJ2-1	TGTGCCAGCAGCTTGGAGCGTACCAATGAGCAGTTCTTC	CASSLERTNEQFF
TRBV4-3	TRBD2	-	TRBJ2-1	TGCGCCAGCAGCCACGGACTAGCGGGGGCTACCTACAATGAGCAGTTCTTC	CASSHGLAGATYNEQFF
TRBV5-1	TRBD1	once	TRBJ2-7	TGCGCCAGCAGCTTGGAATGGTCAGGGGGCCGGGGGCAGTACTTC	CASSLEWSGGRGQYF
TRBV28	-	once	TRBJ1-5	TGTGCCAGCAGTTCAGGGCAGCCCCAGCATTTT	CASSSGQPQHF
TRBV19	-	-	TRBJ1-5	TGTGCCAGTAGTCGCAGGGAAGGGCCTAATCCCCAGCATTTT	CASSRREGPNPQHF
TRBV4-2	-	-	TRBJ1-3	TGTGCCAGCAGCCAAGAATTTTTAGGCGGTGGAGGAAACACCATATATTTT	CASSQEFLGGGGNTIYF
TRBV5-1	-	-	TRBJ2-2	TGCGCCAGCAGCTTTGCAGGGAACACCGGGGAGCTGTTTTTT	CASSFAGNTGELFF
TRBV4-1	-	-	TRBJ2-1	TGCGCCAGCAGCCACCAAGGCGGTCAGTCGAGCTCCTACAATGAGCAGTTCTTC	CASSHQGGQSSSYNEQFF
TRBV5-1	TRBD1	-	TRBJ2-5	TGCGCCAGCAGCCTACAGGGGGCATGGGAGACCCAGTACTTC	CASSLQGAWETQYF
TRBV19	TRBD1	-	TRBJ1-3	TGTGCCAGTAGTATAGGTAAGACAGGGGGGTCTGGAAACACCATATATTTT	CASSIGKTGGSGNTIYF
TRBV28	TRBD1	-	TRBJ1-5	TGTGCCAGCAGTTTGAGACAGGGGGCCAATCAGCCCCAGCATTTT	CASSLRQGANQPQHF
TRBV10-3	TRBD1	-	TRBJ2-1	TGTGCCATCAGCACCGGGACAGGGGGCAGTGAGCAGTTCTTC	CAISTGTGGSEQFF
TRBV14	-	once	TRBJ2-4	TGTGCCAGCAGCCAACCAGGGGGGCACATTCAGTACTTC	CASSQPGGHIQYF
TRBV6-5	-	-	TRBJ1-2	TGTGCCAGCAGTTACTCGGTAGGAGAGGGCTATGGCTACACCTTC	CASSYSVGEGYGYTF
TRBV6-5	-	once	TRBJ2-7	TGTGCCAGCAGTTACTCGTCCAGGTTGGGCGAGCAGTACTTC	CASSYSSRLGEQYF